These 2 T cell receptor beta chains came from one sample sequenced in a study of T cells in Graves' hyperthyroidism and ophthalmopathy. RNA transcripts were the template for amplifying TCR beta CDR3 regions. The HTBI primer set drove a first-round RT-PCR of the TCR CDR3. TCRdb used MiXCR to reprocess the multiplex PCR reads, holding one entry per CDR3 protein. The repertoire holds about half a million distinct CDR3 sequences, with roughly 23% as singletons. Sequences were obtained from blood. These TCRs come from a woman in her sixties or seventies with Graves' ophthalmopathy.

The J gene is TRBJ1-6, the V gene TRBV6-1, with D perhaps matching TRBD1 (5 bases). Germline loops: CDR1 MNHNS, CDR2 SASEGT. V dropped 5 bases and J dropped 9 bases, with 17 bases sitting between them. The CDR3 has 15 residues. CDR3 region: CASSPRQGNASPLHF. CDR3 bases: TGTGCCAGCAGTCCCCGGCAGGGAAATGCTTCACCCCTCCACTTT.

This chain connects TRBV4-1 to TRBJ2-5, with a possible D match to TRBD2 (6 bases). Per germline, CDR1 MGHRA and CDR2 YSYEKL. V lost 1 base and J 5 bases, leaving 11 bases between the germline ends. The CDR3 runs 14 residues. The CDR3 loop reads CASSQGWGGETQYF. CDR3 nucleotide sequence: TGCGCCAGCAGCCAAGGTTGGGGAGGCGAGACCCAGTACTTC.